The 22 T cell receptor beta chains below come from one sample, sequenced in a study of PD-1 blockade in mismatch repair-deficient tumors. Some clones are missing from TCRdb's copy, which holds only in-frame ones; the method was immunoSEQ multiplex PCR. Of roughly 120,000 clones in the sample, about 90% were seen once. Source: peripheral blood, taken approximately 72 weeks after starting pembrolizumab. The receptors were sampled from an adult with mismatch repair-deficient cancer.

The chain uses TRBV5-4 and TRBJ2-5; 8 bases line up with TRBD2. Germline CDR1 SGHNT, CDR2 YYREEE (reference sequence). There are 16 residues in the CDR3. Losses at the gene ends were 4 bases for V and 0 bases for J; bases not matched to a gene: 8. CDR3 sequence reads: CASSPTSGPYQETQYF. The CDR3 bases are TGTGCCAGCAGCCCAACTAGCGGACCGTACCAAGAGACCCAGTACTTC.

The rearrangement uses TRBV4-1 and TRBJ2-7, with 7 positions matching TRBD2. Germline-derived CDR1 and CDR2 are MGHRA and YSYEKL. The trim removed 2 bases at V and 5 bases at J, leaving 6 bases unmatched. The CDR3 contains 14 residues. CDR3 bases: TGCGCCAGCAGCCAAAGGGAGCGGGACCACGAGCAGTACTTC. It codes for CASSQRERDHEQYF.

The CDR3 reads CASSLGSEAFF. The CDR3 region has the DNA TGTGCCAGCAGCTTAGGGAGTGAAGCTTTCTTT. This chain joins TRBV11-2 and TRBJ1-1; D gene uncertain. Germline CDR1 and CDR2: SGHAT and FQNNGV. V lost 1 base, J lost 7 bases, and 4 bases lay in between. CDR3 size: 11 residues.

A few counts support this clone. V is TRBV19 and J is TRBJ2-3; 8 bases fit TRBD1. V lost 5 bases, J lost 6 bases, and 13 bases stayed unmatched. Germline CDR1 is LNHDA and CDR2 is SQIVND (reference sequence). The CDR3 runs to 16 residues. The CDR3 DNA sequence: TGTGCCAGTAGTCCTATAGAGCACAGGGGGTTGGATACGCAGTATTTT. Residues: CASSPIEHRGLDTQYF. Combining the CDR3 with reference TRBV19 and TRBJ2-3 gives the whole variable domain DGGITQSPKYLFRKEGQNVTLSCEQNLNHDAMYWYRQDPGQGLRLIYYSQIVNDFQKGDIAEGYSVSREKKESFPLTVTSAQKNPTAFYLCASSPIEHRGLDTQYFGPGTRLTVL.

The chain carries TRBV2 and TRBJ2-1; D remains unclear. The CDR3 consists of 15 residues. V gave up 6 bases and J gave up 2 bases, with 14 bases separating them. Germline V lookup: CDR1 SNHLY, CDR2 FYNNEI. CDR3 sequence: CASRATSGAYNEQFF. The CDR3 nucleotides read TGTGCCAGCAGGGCTACATCAGGAGCCTACAATGAGCAGTTCTTC.

The V call is TRBV12-5, the J call TRBJ2-7, with 7 bases matching TRBD1. The CDR3 has 17 amino acids. The germline CDR1 and CDR2 sequences are LGHNT and FRNRAP. Trimming took 5 bases from V and 3 from J; bases not matched to a gene: 16. The CDR3 loop is CASGRYNRGPADYEQYF. CDR3 coding DNA: TGTGCTAGTGGTAGGTACAACAGGGGTCCAGCGGACTACGAGCAGTACTTC.

J is TRBJ2-1 and V is TRBV2; 8 bases match TRBD1. Germline V gene lookup returns CDR1 SNHLY and CDR2 FYNNEI. The CDR3 sequence is 18 residues long. Trimming cost V 3 bases and J 3 bases; bases outside gene matches: 13. CDR3 residues: CASSEAGGSAGGYNEQFF. The CDR3 coding sequence is TGTGCCAGCAGTGAGGCAGGGGGCTCTGCTGGGGGCTACAATGAGCAGTTCTTC.

This sequence joins TRBV6-5 and TRBJ2-1, with no clear D. The CDR3 totals 12 residues. The germline CDR1 and CDR2 sequences are MNHEY and SVGAGI. Here the CDR3 reads CVLGEPDNEQFF. The DNA of the CDR3 is TGTGTGTTAGGAGAACCGGACAATGAGCAGTTCTTC.

This chain uses TRBV9 with TRBJ2-1, with 12 positions matching TRBD2. After removal of 0 bases from V and 6 bases from J, the junction contained 4 bases not matched to a gene. Looked up from germline, CDR1 is SGDLS and CDR2 is YYNGEE. The CDR3 loop spans 16 amino acids. CDR3 bases: TGTGCCAGCAGCGTAGCCGGACTAGCGGGAATCAATGAGCAGTTCTTC. Translated: CASSVAGLAGINEQFF. Full variable domain (missing parts from reference TRBV9 and TRBJ2-1): DSGVTQTPKHLITATGQRVTLRCSPRSGDLSVYWYQQSLDQGLQFLIQYYNGEERAKGNILERFSAQQFPDLHSELNLSSLELGDSALYFCASSVAGLAGINEQFFGPGTRLTVL.

The table lists this clone with a few counts. This chain links TRBV5-6 with TRBJ2-7; the match to TRBD1 covers 7 bases. Germline V gene data show CDR1 as SGHDT and CDR2 as YYEEEE. CDR3 size: 15 residues. Germline trimming cut 5 bases from V and 7 bases from J; bases unmatched to any gene: 15. The CDR3 loop reads CASRSYRGSPLEQYF. The CDR3, as DNA: TGTGCCAGCAGAAGCTACAGGGGCTCCCCCTTGGAGCAGTACTTC.

This clone was counted once. V is TRBV5-4 and J is TRBJ2-1; 12 nucleotides line up with TRBD2. Germline trimming cut 3 bases from V and 0 bases from J; bases unmatched to any gene: 4. Germline V gene sequence: CDR1 SGHNT, CDR2 YYREEE (reference sequence). The CDR3 runs to 17 residues. CDR3 amino acids: CASSSPTSGGSYNEQFF. The CDR3 DNA reads as TGTGCCAGCAGCTCCCCGACTAGCGGGGGCTCCTACAATGAGCAGTTCTTC.

Here the CDR3 reads CASSFPSGIDETQYF. In DNA form, the CDR3 reads TGTGCCAGCAGCTTCCCTAGCGGGATTGATGAGACCCAGTACTTC. This chain connects TRBV5-5 to TRBJ2-5, with 9 bases aligning to TRBD2. Germline V gene lookup returns CDR1 SGHKS and CDR2 YYEKEE (reference sequence). J gave up 5 bases and V 2 bases, and 7 bases lay outside the gene matches. There are 15 residues in the CDR3.

This chain links TRBV14 with TRBJ1-4; possible D gene TRBD1, 6 bases. Per the germline V gene, CDR1 is SGHDN and CDR2 is FVKESK. V dropped 5 bases and J dropped 8 bases, with 18 bases sitting between them. The CDR3 length is 15 residues. The CDR3 reads CASSSNGGSGEKLFF. The DNA for the CDR3 is TGTGCCAGCAGCTCCAATGGGGGCTCGGGCGAAAAACTGTTTTTT.

This clone was recorded once. The chain recombines TRBV19 with TRBJ2-7; D possibly uses TRBD1 or TRBD2 (5 bases each). The V end lost 5 bases, the J end lost 2 bases, and 16 bases lay between the germline ends. The CDR3 runs to 15 residues. CDR1 is LNHDA, CDR2 SQIVND, per germline (reference sequence). The DNA of the CDR3 is TGTGCCAGTAGTCTTCAGGGACCCTTGACCTACGAGCAGTACTTC. Translation gives CASSLQGPLTYEQYF.

This chain links TRBV7-6 with TRBJ2-3; D is tentatively TRBD1 or TRBD2 (5 bases each). The CDR3 totals 14 residues. Trimming removed 0 bases at V and 1 base at J, with 5 bases between. The V gene's germline CDR1 is SGHVS and CDR2 FNYEAQ. CDR3 residues: CASSLAGGTDTQYF. In DNA form, the CDR3 reads TGTGCCAGCAGCTTAGCGGGGGGCACAGATACGCAGTATTTT.

The V and J genes are TRBV7-9 and TRBJ2-1; TRBD2 aligns across 10 bases. The trim removed 5 bases at V and 8 bases at J, leaving 12 bases unmatched. The CDR3 length is 16 residues. Per germline, CDR1 SEHNR and CDR2 FQNEAQ (reference sequence). CDR3 sequence reads: CASSNTGLATNYEQFF. The CDR3 coding sequence is TGTGCCAGCAGCAACACGGGACTAGCGACCAATTATGAGCAGTTCTTC.

This clone was recorded only once. V is TRBV5-4 and J is TRBJ2-3; 7 bases are shared with TRBD2. J was trimmed by 4 bases and V by 3 bases; bases with no gene match: 14. Germline assignment: CDR1 SGHNT and CDR2 YYREEE (reference sequence). The CDR3 consists of 17 residues. This CDR3 reads CASSSVGGGRIPDTQYF. In DNA form, the CDR3 reads TGTGCCAGCAGCTCGGTCGGGGGAGGGAGGATTCCAGATACGCAGTATTTT.

A single count supports this clone. V is TRBV11-2 and J is TRBJ2-2, with 8 bases identical to TRBD1. Germline CDR1 and CDR2: SGHAT and FQNNGV. This CDR3 contains 18 residues. J gave up 0 bases and V 3 bases, and 9 bases lay outside the gene matches. Here the CDR3 DNA reads TGTGCCAGCAGCTTTCCGCTCCGGACAGGGTCGAACACCGGGGAGCTGTTTTTT. This sequence encodes CASSFPLRTGSNTGELFF. Full variable domain (missing parts from reference TRBV11-2 and TRBJ2-2): EAGVAQSPRYKIIEKRQSVAFWCNPISGHATLYWYQQILGQGPKLLIQFQNNGVVDDSQLPKDRFSAERLKGVDSTLKIQPAKLEDSAVYLCASSFPLRTGSNTGELFFGEGSRLTVL.

V gene TRBV28 combines with J gene TRBJ2-2, with 10 bases that match TRBD2. V was pared by 5 bases and J by 6 bases, with 15 bases of the junction left unmatched. The CDR3 consists of 18 residues. CDR1 is MDHEN and CDR2 is SYDVKM in the germline V gene. This CDR3 is CASSRLGAGGVSAGELFF. CDR3 nucleotide sequence: TGTGCCAGCAGTCGCTTGGGAGCGGGAGGGGTTAGTGCCGGGGAGCTGTTTTTT. Together with reference TRBV28 and TRBJ2-2, the CDR3 gives the full variable domain: DVKVTQSSRYLVKRTGEKVFLECVQDMDHENMFWYRQDPGLGLRLIYFSYDVKMKEKGDIPEGYSVSREKKERFSLILESASTNQTSMYLCASSRLGAGGVSAGELFFGEGSRLTVL.

The CDR3 DNA follows: TGTGCCTGGACGGCAGACGGAGGCACAGATACGCAGTATTTT. This sequence encodes CAWTADGGTDTQYF. This chain links TRBV30 with TRBJ2-3; D gene unclear. Trimming cost V 4 bases and J 1 base, with 12 bases left between them. The CDR3 sequence is 14 residues long. Germline CDR1 GTSNPN, CDR2 SVGIG (reference sequence).

The chain uses TRBV19 and TRBJ2-5; 7 bases map to TRBD1. The CDR3 runs to 14 residues. CDR1 is LNHDA and CDR2 is SQIVND in the germline V gene (reference sequence). The J segment lost 4 bases and the V segment lost 3 bases, leaving 5 bases of the junction unmatched. CDR3 amino acids: CASSIGPGGETQYF. The CDR3 coding sequence is TGTGCCAGTAGTATCGGGCCAGGGGGAGAGACCCAGTACTTC.

The CDR3 coding sequence is TGTGCCAGCAGCCCTGGATCTAGACCCAATGAGCAGTTCTTC. It specifies CASSPGSRPNEQFF. The genes are TRBV11-2 and TRBJ2-1; no reliable D call. The CDR3 is 14 residues long. Germline-derived CDR1 and CDR2 are SGHAT and FQNNGV. Trimming stripped 5 bases from V and 6 bases from J, with 14 bases between. The full variable domain, completed using reference TRBV11-2 and TRBJ2-1, is EAGVAQSPRYKIIEKRQSVAFWCNPISGHATLYWYQQILGQGPKLLIQFQNNGVVDDSQLPKDRFSAERLKGVDSTLKIQPAKLEDSAVYLCASSPGSRPNEQFFGPGTRLTVL.